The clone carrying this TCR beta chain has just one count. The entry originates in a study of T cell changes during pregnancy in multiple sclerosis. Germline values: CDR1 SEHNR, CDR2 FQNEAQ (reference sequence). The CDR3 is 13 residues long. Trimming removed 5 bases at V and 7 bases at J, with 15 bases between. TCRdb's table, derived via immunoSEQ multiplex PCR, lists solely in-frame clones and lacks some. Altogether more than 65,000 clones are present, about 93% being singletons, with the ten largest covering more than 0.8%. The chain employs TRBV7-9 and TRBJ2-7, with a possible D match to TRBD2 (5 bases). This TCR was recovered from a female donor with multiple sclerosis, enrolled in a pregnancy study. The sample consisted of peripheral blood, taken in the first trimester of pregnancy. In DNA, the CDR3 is TGTGCCAGCAGCCCCGGGCGGGTCGGGGAGCAGTACTTC. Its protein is CASSPGRVGEQYF. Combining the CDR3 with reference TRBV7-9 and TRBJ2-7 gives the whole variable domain DTGVSQNPRHKITKRGQNVTFRCDPISEHNRLYWYRQTLGQGPEFLTYFQNEAQLEKSRLLSDRFSAERPKGSFSTLEIQRTEQGDSAMYLCASSPGRVGEQYFGPGTRLTVT.